Listed here are 5 T cell receptor beta chains from one sample, sequenced in a study of blood T cell repertoires in COVID-19. Sequenced by immunoSEQ multiplex PCR; TCRdb stores in-frame clones only, minus some. Of 200,000 to 250,000 clones in the sample, roughly 82% were seen once. The source material was peripheral blood. These receptors all come from a woman in her thirties or forties with acute or convalescent COVID-19.

In this sample, this clone turned up once. This chain joins TRBV7-9 and TRBJ1-4, with D possibly being TRBD1 (5 bases). The CDR3 has 13 amino acids. Trimming took 6 bases from V and 10 from J, leaving 15 bases between them. CDR1 and CDR2 from the germline V gene are SEHNR and FQNEAQ (reference sequence). For the CDR3, the DNA is TGTGCCAGCAGTCCTGACCCGGGGGGAAAACTGTTTTTT. Its protein product is CASSPDPGGKLFF.

CDR3 residues: CASSREGILTEAFF. In nucleotides, the CDR3 is TGTGCCAGCTCCCGGGAGGGAATACTTACTGAAGCTTTCTTT. V gene TRBV2 combines with J gene TRBJ1-1, with D unresolved. CDR1 and CDR2 from the germline V gene are SNHLY and FYNNEI. The length of the CDR3 is 14 residues. With 8 bases removed from V and 5 bases from J, the gap between germline ends came to 18 bases.

The V call is TRBV6-6, the J call TRBJ1-1; 8 bases are a match to TRBD1. CDR3 length: 16 residues. Per germline, CDR1 MNHNY and CDR2 SVGAGI (reference sequence). The trim removed 6 bases at V and 1 base at J, leaving 10 bases unmatched. The DNA of the CDR3 is TGTGCCAGCAGCCCCCGGACAGGGAGTGGGAACACTGAAGCTTTCTTT. It yields the protein CASSPRTGSGNTEAFF.

V and J are TRBV5-4 and TRBJ1-2; perhaps TRBD1 as D (6 bases). CDR1 SGHNT and CDR2 YYREEE come from the germline V gene (reference sequence). V was clipped by 0 bases and J by 6 bases, with 15 bases between them. The CDR3 spans 15 residues. The CDR3 DNA follows: TGTGCCAGCAGCTTGGTGTCGGTCAGGGGAAATGGCTACACCTTC. Protein sequence: CASSLVSVRGNGYTF.

The chain uses TRBV10-3 and TRBJ2-1; D may be TRBD2 (5 bases). Trimming took 6 bases from V and 0 from J, leaving 12 bases between them. The CDR3 is 15 residues long. CDR1 and CDR2 (germline): ENHRY, SYGVKD. CDR3 region: CAISTRTSSYNEQFF. The CDR3 DNA reads as TGTGCCATCAGCACTAGGACGAGCTCCTACAATGAGCAGTTCTTC.